The 17 T cell receptor beta chains below come from one sample, sequenced in a study of STAT5B mutations in CD4+ large granular lymphocyte leukemia. Sequencing was performed with immunoSEQ multiplex PCR; in TCRdb, only in-frame clones are kept and a portion is missing. The sample carries about 33,000 clones, 75% to 85% recorded once. Sequencing was performed on CD4+ T cells from blood buffy coats. The receptors were gathered from a human donor in good health.

This clone has only a few counts. The chain links TRBV6-4 to TRBJ2-7; no clear D gene. The CDR3 totals 14 residues. Trimming removed 4 bases from V and 5 bases from J, with 15 bases in between. Germline CDR1 is MRHNA and CDR2 is SNTAGT. CDR3 sequence: CASSAREGLDEQYF. The CDR3 bases are TGTGCCAGCAGTGCCCGAGAAGGGTTGGACGAGCAGTACTTC.

J is TRBJ2-3 and V is TRBV10-1; D not resolved. Germline CDR1 and CDR2: WNHNN and SYGVQD (reference sequence). V lost 5 bases to trimming and J lost 3 bases, with 15 bases between them. This CDR3 is 15 amino acids long. The CDR3 DNA reads as TGCGCCAGCAGTCGTGTTAGTCTTCCAACAGATACGCAGTATTTT. This encodes CASSRVSLPTDTQYF.

The rearrangement joins TRBV10-3 to TRBJ1-2; no definite D call. This CDR3 is 13 amino acids long. In germline, CDR1 is ENHRY, CDR2 SYGVKD. V was clipped by 10 bases and J by 2 bases, with 14 bases between them. CDR3 DNA: TGTGCCACTCAGGTCCGGGAAAACTATGGCTACACCTTC. This translates into CATQVRENYGYTF.

The chain has TRBV19 and TRBJ2-7; D is perhaps TRBD1 (6 bases). Trimming cost V 1 base and J 6 bases, with 22 bases left between them. The CDR3 has 17 amino acids. Germline lookup yields CDR1 LNHDA and CDR2 SQIVND (reference sequence). The CDR3 coding sequence is TGTGCCAGTAGTATAGGGGGTAGGGGGTCCGACGTCTCCGAGCAGTACTTC. As protein: CASSIGGRGSDVSEQYF.

The chain couples TRBV28 to TRBJ2-2; 11 bases are shared with TRBD2. Germline CDR1 reads MDHEN; CDR2 reads SYDVKM. This CDR3 has 15 residues. Losses at the gene ends were 5 bases for V and 3 bases for J; bases not matched to a gene: 2. The CDR3 region has the DNA TGTGCCAGCAGTCCGGGACTAGCGGACACCGGGGAGCTGTTTTTT. Its protein product is CASSPGLADTGELFF.

V gene TRBV27 combines with J gene TRBJ1-5, with 7 bases that match TRBD1. CDR1 and CDR2 (germline): MNHEY, SMNVEV (reference sequence). The V segment lost 4 bases and the J segment 11 bases; nucleotides outside the gene matches: 17. This CDR3 spans 16 amino acids. CDR3 DNA: TGTGCCAGCAGTTCCTATCCGGGACAGTCAAAAAGGGCCCAGCATTTT. It is translated as CASSSYPGQSKRAQHF.

This sequence joins TRBV14 and TRBJ1-5; D may be TRBD1 (5 bases). Deletions cut 1 base from V and 6 bases from J, with 10 bases between. This CDR3 is built from 14 residues. Germline-derived CDR1 and CDR2 are SGHDN and FVKESK. The CDR3 DNA is TGTGCCAGCAGCCAAGGACAGACCCCTCAGCCCCAGCATTTT. This sequence encodes CASSQGQTPQPQHF.

The V call is TRBV27, the J call TRBJ2-5; 9 positions agree with TRBD1. Judging by the DNA end, TRBJ2-7 fits better; the J call may be wrong. This CDR3 is built from 14 residues. Germline-derived CDR1 and CDR2 are MNHEY and SMNVEV (reference sequence). In DNA form, the CDR3 reads TGTGCCAGGCGGGAATTTGGGACAGGGACCGAGCAGTACTTC. As protein: CARREFGTGTEQYF.

This chain links TRBV10-1 with TRBJ2-2, with a possible D match to TRBD1 (6 bases). Germline CDR1 WNHNN, CDR2 SYGVQD (reference sequence). V lost 4 bases and J lost 4, with 10 bases in between. CDR3 length: 14 amino acids. As DNA, the CDR3 is TGCGCCAGCAGTGCCGGACAGACCACCGGGGAGCTGTTTTTT. Translated: CASSAGQTTGELFF.

This clone was recorded once. The chain recombines TRBV2 with TRBJ2-1, with 7 positions matching TRBD1. The J segment lost 4 bases and the V segment lost 3 bases, leaving 6 bases of the junction unmatched. This CDR3 has 15 amino acids. CDR1 and CDR2 from the germline V gene are SNHLY and FYNNEI. The DNA for the CDR3 is TGTGCCAGCAGTGAGGAGACAGGGCATTACAATGAGCAGTTCTTC. Protein: CASSEETGHYNEQFF.

V is TRBV5-8 and J is TRBJ1-4, with TRBD1 identical over 10 bases. The ends lost 3 bases at V and 5 bases at J; junction bases unmatched: 4. Germline V gene sequence: CDR1 SGHTS, CDR2 YDEGEE. The CDR3 is 15 amino acids. CDR3 coding DNA: TGTGCCAGCAGCTCACCGGGACAGGGGAATGAAAAACTGTTTTTT. Protein: CASSSPGQGNEKLFF.

The genes are TRBV18 and TRBJ2-1; 11 bases are a match to TRBD2. V lost 3 bases, J lost 2 bases, and 3 bases stayed unmatched. The CDR3 runs to 16 residues. CDR1 and CDR2 (germline): KGHSH, LQKENI. The CDR3 region has the DNA TGTGCCAGCTCACCTCGTAGCGGGAGGGCCTACAATGAGCAGTTCTTC. It translates to CASSPRSGRAYNEQFF. The full variable domain, with the rest looked up from reference TRBV18 and TRBJ2-1, is NAGVMQNPRHLVRRRGQEARLRCSPMKGHSHVYWYRQLPEEGLKFMVYLQKENIIDESGMPKERFSAEFPKEGPSILRIQQVVRGDSAAYFCASSPRSGRAYNEQFFGPGTRLTVL.

This chain links TRBV14 with TRBJ1-1, with D unresolved. V was trimmed by 4 bases and J by 4 bases, leaving 13 bases between them. The CDR3 has 14 residues. Germline loops: CDR1 SGHDN, CDR2 FVKESK. The chain's CDR3 is CASSPQSGSTEAFF. CDR3 DNA: TGTGCCAGCAGCCCCCAATCGGGGTCCACTGAAGCTTTCTTT.

This clone has only a few counts. V usage is TRBV6-5 and J usage is TRBJ1-4; unclear D gene. V lost 0 bases, J lost 8 bases, and 16 bases lay in between. From germline, CDR1 is MNHEY and CDR2 SVGAGI. The CDR3 is 16 residues long. The CDR3 reads CASSYSYQFVSEKLFF. The CDR3 bases are TGTGCCAGCAGTTACTCCTATCAGTTCGTTAGCGAAAAACTGTTTTTT.

The chain carries TRBV10-1 and TRBJ2-5; 7 nucleotides line up with TRBD1. Germline V gene sequence: CDR1 WNHNN, CDR2 SYGVQD (reference sequence). Unmatched junction bases numbered 6, after V lost 5 bases and J lost 3 bases. This CDR3 spans 14 amino acids. The CDR3 nucleotides read TGCGCCAGCAGTAGGGGGCCCTCGGAAGAGACCCAGTACTTC. Protein product: CASSRGPSEETQYF.

The chain couples TRBV19 to TRBJ1-4; no reliable D call. This CDR3 spans 17 amino acids. CDR1 is LNHDA, CDR2 SQIVND, per germline (reference sequence). V lost 3 bases to trimming and J lost 5 bases, with 19 bases between them. DNA of the CDR3: TGTGCCAGTAGTATCCCCGAAGCCATTGGGAAAAATGAAAAACTGTTTTTT. It codes for CASSIPEAIGKNEKLFF.

This chain joins TRBV6-6 and TRBJ2-1, with 8 nucleotides matching TRBD1. V trimming: 6 bases; J trimming: 1 base; junction bases outside the gene matches: 8. CDR1 and CDR2 from the germline V gene are MNHNY and SVGAGI (reference sequence). This CDR3 is 16 amino acids long. The CDR3 here is CASSPPRDRSYNEQFF. CDR3 nucleotides: TGTGCCAGCAGCCCTCCCCGGGACAGGTCCTACAATGAGCAGTTCTTC.